What follows is one T cell receptor beta chain and its context. The antigen remains undetermined. The data are from a study of B cell selection in AIRE deficiency. Broader study findings: In TCRBV usage, CDR3 length and diversity, patient Tconv and Treg cells matched healthy donors. TCRbeta-only data showed 30% to 40% of shared healthy Treg sequences in healthy Tconv. Healthy donors alone shared about 32% of some 3,300 Treg sequences; patients alone approximately 9.4%.

Regulatory T cells were sorted as CD4+CD25hiCD127low/negative. This CDR3 spans 16 amino acids. The germline V gene has CDR1 LGHNA and CDR2 YSLEER. Trimming took off 0 bases at V and 0 bases at J, with 9 bases between the two ends. The method was immunoSEQ multiplex PCR; TCRdb's version includes in-frame clones alone and lacks a portion of them. The table has 20,000 to 30,000 clones, 92% seen once. This rearrangement joins TRBV4-3 to TRBJ2-1, with D tentatively TRBD2 (5 bases). This sequence originates from a human donor in good health. The source material was CD4+CD25+ Tregs sorted from PBMCs. In DNA, the CDR3 is TGCGCCAGCAGCCAAGAGAGCGGAAGCTCCTACAATGAGCAGTTCTTC. Amino acid sequence: CASSQESGSSYNEQFF.